Listed below are T cell receptor beta chains from one sample, sequenced in a study of shared clonotypes between healthy human individuals. The protocol was immunoSEQ multiplex PCR, while the TCRdb copy is restricted to in-frame clones and leaves out a portion. The sample carries about 450,000 clones, roughly 85% recorded once. Specimen: PBMCs. These receptors all stem from a woman aged 40 to 50 in good health. Some clones in this sample may be carry-over from other donors' samples. Both conserved end residues are part of each CDR3. Fields, in order: V gene, J gene, D gene, clone size, CDR3 protein, CDR3 DNA. The D gene is left open where the match is weak. The listing skips clone size in some rows; elsewhere it reads once, few, many or a size class.

TRBV7-8	TRBJ2-7	NA	NA	CASSPDYYEQYF	TGTGCCAGCAGCCCGGACTACTACGAGCAGTACTTC
TRBV7-7	TRBJ2-3	TRBD2	NA	CASSLGPWVAGDTDTQYF	TGTGCCAGCAGCTTAGGGCCCTGGGTAGCGGGGGACACAGATACGCAGTATTTT
TRBV7-9	TRBJ2-1	TRBD2	NA	CASSTPRTSGYNEQFF	TGTGCCAGCAGCACCCCTAGGACTAGCGGATACAATGAGCAGTTCTTC
TRBV15	TRBJ2-7	NA	NA	CATSREGGSPYEQYF	TGTGCCACCAGCAGAGAAGGGGGATCCCCCTACGAGCAGTACTTC
TRBV5-1	TRBJ1-1	NA	few	CASSLSWGSQGGYTEAFF	TGCGCCAGCAGCTTGTCATGGGGTTCGCAGGGAGGGTACACTGAAGCTTTCTTT
TRBV4-2	TRBJ2-3	TRBD1	NA	CASSQDPGQGGDTQYF	TGTGCCAGCAGCCAAGACCCAGGACAGGGTGGAGATACGCAGTATTTT
TRBV10-3	TRBJ2-1	TRBD2	NA	CAISQLAGGVYNEQFF	TGTGCCATCAGCCAGCTAGCGGGAGGGGTCTACAATGAGCAGTTCTTC
TRBV10-1	TRBJ2-1	TRBD2	many	CASSERLAGATEQFF	TGCGCCAGCAGTGAGCGCCTAGCGGGAGCAACTGAGCAGTTCTTC
TRBV9	TRBJ1-2	NA	few	CASSALETEAYGYTF	TGTGCCAGCAGCGCCCTAGAAACAGAGGCCTATGGCTACACCTTC
TRBV5-8	TRBJ2-5	NA	few	CASSAGPGQTQYF	TGTGCCAGCAGCGCTGGTCCCGGGCAGACCCAGTACTTC
TRBV7-3	TRBJ2-7	TRBD2	NA	CASSLGGRPYEQYF	TGTGCCAGCAGCTTAGGCGGGAGACCCTACGAGCAGTACTTC
TRBV10-2	TRBJ2-7	NA	few	CASSESWGVEQYF	TGCGCCAGCAGTGAGTCGTGGGGGGTCGAGCAGTACTTC
TRBV19	TRBJ2-2	NA	few	CASSSGAGYTGELFF	TGTGCCAGTAGTAGTGGGGCGGGATATACCGGGGAGCTGTTTTTT
TRBV5-1	TRBJ2-1	NA	NA	CASSLEGSIFSNEQFF	TGCGCCAGCAGCTTAGAGGGATCTATCTTTAGCAATGAGCAGTTCTTC
TRBV29-1	TRBJ1-1	NA	NA	CSVGSVTGPGNTEAFF	TGCAGCGTTGGGTCCGTTACAGGACCCGGGAACACTGAAGCTTTCTTT
TRBV6-9	TRBJ1-1	NA	many	CASRTVPEAFF	TGTGCCAGCAGGACAGTTCCTGAAGCTTTCTTT
TRBV28	TRBJ2-1	TRBD2	NA	CASSSFGGSSYNEQFF	TGTGCCAGCAGCTCCTTTGGCGGGAGTTCCTACAATGAGCAGTTCTTC
TRBV4-2	TRBJ2-1	TRBD2	NA	CASSQALRTSGDNEQFF	TGTGCCAGCAGCCAAGCCCTCAGGACTAGCGGAGACAATGAGCAGTTCTTC
TRBV5-4	TRBJ1-2	NA	NA	CASSLEGSRLYGYTF	TGTGCCAGCAGCTTGGAGGGGTCCAGGCTCTATGGCTACACCTTC
TRBV6-5	TRBJ2-1	TRBD2	NA	CASSSLAGAGYNEQFF	TGTGCCAGCAGTTCACTAGCGGGAGCGGGTTACAATGAGCAGTTCTTC
TRBV18	TRBJ1-5	NA	NA	CASSLGVAGSGNQPQHF	TGTGCCAGCTCCTTAGGTGTCGCGGGGTCGGGCAATCAGCCCCAGCATTTT
TRBV4-1	TRBJ1-1	NA	few	CASSQAALLNTEAFF	TGCGCCAGCAGCCAAGCGGCACTCTTGAACACTGAAGCTTTCTTT
TRBV7-2	TRBJ1-1	TRBD1	once	CASSSSQGGTEAFF	TGTGCCAGCAGCTCATCCCAGGGGGGCACTGAAGCTTTCTTT
TRBV2	TRBJ1-4	NA	once	CASSADSGPEKLFF	TGTGCCAGCAGTGCTGACAGTGGACCTGAAAAACTGTTTTTT
TRBV4-3	TRBJ1-2	TRBD1	NA	CASSGQSYGYTF	TGCGCCAGCTCGGGACAGTCCTATGGCTACACCTTC
TRBV14	TRBJ2-5	NA	medium-sized	CASSQPALRETQYF	TGTGCCAGCAGCCAACCAGCTCTTCGTGAGACCCAGTACTTC
TRBV11-2	TRBJ1-2	TRBD1	NA	CASSNHRGRSGGYTF	TGTGCCAGCAGCAACCACAGGGGGCGGTCGGGGGGCTACACCTTC
TRBV15	TRBJ2-1	NA	NA	CATSRDLEGTSEQFF	TGTGCCACCAGCAGAGATTTGGAGGGGACCTCGGAGCAGTTCTTC
TRBV5-1	TRBJ2-5	NA	few	CASSLALDLPGDQYF	TGCGCCAGCAGCTTGGCCCTGGACTTACCTGGGGACCAGTACTTC
TRBV25-1	TRBJ2-1	TRBD2	NA	CASSWDKGTSVINEQFF	TGTGCCAGCAGTTGGGACAAAGGGACTAGCGTAATCAATGAGCAGTTCTTC
TRBV28	TRBJ2-1	NA	NA	CASSTPGRGRYNEQFF	TGTGCCAGCAGTACCCCCGGGCGGGGAAGATACAATGAGCAGTTCTTC